A single sample is the source of the 2 T cell receptor beta chains below, sequenced in a study of shared T cell receptors in the human thymus. Clones were read by immunoSEQ multiplex PCR, and TCRdb kept only the in-frame ones, dropping some. The sample holds over 450,000 clones, around 78% seen once. The data were also submitted as part of a second study, on human thymus T cells.

Specimen: thymocytes. Receptors were obtained from a boy less than two years old with a congenital heart defect.

A single count supports this clone. J is TRBJ2-1 and V is TRBV27, with 9 positions matching TRBD2. CDR1 and CDR2 from the germline V gene are MNHEY and SMNVEV (reference sequence). There are 17 residues in the CDR3. With V trimmed by 2 bases and J by 7 bases, 12 bases remained unmatched. The DNA of the CDR3 is TGTGCCAGCAGTTTACCCCGACTAGCGGAAAAAGGGAATGAGCAGTTCTTC. This gives the protein CASSLPRLAEKGNEQFF.

This clone has only one observation. The V and J genes are TRBV2 and TRBJ2-2, with 9 bases fitting TRBD2. Looked up from germline, CDR1 is SNHLY and CDR2 is FYNNEI. V dropped 0 bases and J dropped 2; count of bases not matched to a gene: 4. The CDR3 sequence is 17 residues long. DNA for the CDR3: TGTGCCAGCAGTGAAGCGCGCCTAGCGGGAAACACCGGGGAGCTGTTTTTT. This translates into CASSEARLAGNTGELFF.